This passage covers 31 T cell receptor beta chains from one sample sequenced in a study of a mutant IDH1 vaccine in newly diagnosed glioma. No antigens are known for them. Time point denoted: week 11, during vaccination. A 20-mer mutant IDH1 peptide at 300 ug was injected subcutaneously with topical imiquimod. Produced via immunoSEQ multiplex PCR; TCRdb's table is partial and in-frame only. The sample carries tens of thousands of clones, roughly 70% recorded once. Specimen: peripheral blood mononuclear cells (PBMCs), collected from a glioma patient whose treatment included an IDH1 peptide vaccine. Source of these receptors: a man aged 18 to 35 with glioma. Some clones in this sample may be carry-over from other donors' samples.

The J gene is TRBJ2-1, the V gene TRBV7-9, with D maybe TRBD2 (5 bases). Looked up from germline, CDR1 is SEHNR and CDR2 is FQNEAQ (reference sequence). There are 15 residues in the CDR3. V lost 5 bases and J 4 bases, leaving 15 bases between the germline ends. The CDR3 reads CASSPPTKPYNEQFF. In DNA, the CDR3 is TGTGCCAGCAGCCCACCGACTAAGCCGTACAATGAGCAGTTCTTC.

This clone has a single count. The rearrangement links TRBV18 to TRBJ2-2; D may correspond to TRBD1 or TRBD2 (5 bases each). Germline CDR1 KGHSH, CDR2 LQKENI. This CDR3 has 14 residues. Between the trimmed V and J ends, which lost 6 bases and 0 bases, there was a span of 8 bases. The CDR3 bases are TGTGCCAGCTCGCCGGGACCGAACACCGGGGAGCTGTTTTTT. Encoded protein: CASSPGPNTGELFF.

The table lists this clone with a count of one. The chain recombines TRBV7-9 with TRBJ1-1; D ambiguous. Per the germline V gene, CDR1 is SEHNR and CDR2 is FQNEAQ (reference sequence). V lost 1 base to trimming and J lost 1 base, with 7 bases between them. The CDR3 has 14 residues. The CDR3 DNA reads as TGTGCCAGCAGCTTAGATATAAGGAACACTGAAGCTTTCTTT. Amino acid sequence: CASSLDIRNTEAFF.

The V call is TRBV2, the J call TRBJ1-5; unclear D gene. The V end lost 7 bases, the J end lost 2 bases, and 15 bases lay between the germline ends. Per the germline V gene, CDR1 is SNHLY and CDR2 is FYNNEI. The CDR3 has 15 amino acids. For the CDR3, the DNA is TGTGCCAGCACCGGAGGAGGAACAGGCAATCAGCCCCAGCATTTT. Translation: CASTGGGTGNQPQHF. The full variable domain, with the rest looked up from reference TRBV2 and TRBJ1-5, is EPEVTQTPSHQVTQMGQEVILRCVPISNHLYFYWYRQILGQKVEFLVSFYNNEISEKSEIFDDQFSVERPDGSNFTLKIRSTKLEDSAMYFCASTGGGTGNQPQHFGDGTRLSIL.

V and J are TRBV18 and TRBJ1-4; D unresolved. The V gene's germline CDR1 is KGHSH and CDR2 LQKENI. V shed 5 bases and J shed 8 bases, with 18 bases lying between them. CDR3 size: 15 residues. This CDR3 is CASSAGVAPGEKLFF. The CDR3 bases are TGTGCCAGCTCAGCCGGGGTTGCTCCAGGCGAAAAACTGTTTTTT. Based on the CDR3 plus reference TRBV18 and TRBJ1-4, the full variable domain is NAGVMQNPRHLVRRRGQEARLRCSPMKGHSHVYWYRQLPEEGLKFMVYLQKENIIDESGMPKERFSAEFPKEGPSILRIQQVVRGDSAAYFCASSAGVAPGEKLFFGSGTQLSVL.

There are a few counts of this clone. The genes are TRBV5-4 and TRBJ1-6; D is unclear. The CDR3 length is 14 residues. Between the trimmed V and J ends, which lost 1 base and 6 bases, there was a span of 8 bases. Germline V lookup: CDR1 SGHNT, CDR2 YYREEE (reference sequence). The CDR3, as DNA: TGTGCCAGCAGCTTGATCCAGGTTAATTCACCCCTCCACTTT. Residues: CASSLIQVNSPLHF.

This clone was seen only a few times. The chain joins TRBV7-9 to TRBJ1-1; 9 bases map to TRBD1. CDR1 is SEHNR and CDR2 is FQNEAQ in the germline V gene (reference sequence). The CDR3 consists of 17 residues. V dropped 2 bases and J dropped 1; count of bases not matched to a gene: 8. The DNA of the CDR3 is TGTGCCAGCAGCTTACGTGGTCGGGGACAGGGGAACACTGAAGCTTTCTTT. Its translation: CASSLRGRGQGNTEAFF.

This clone was recorded only once. The chain combines TRBV7-9 with TRBJ1-4, with D unclear. V gave up 3 bases and J gave up 0 bases, with 14 bases separating them. Looked up from germline, CDR1 is SEHNR and CDR2 is FQNEAQ (reference sequence). The CDR3 sequence is 17 residues long. CDR3 sequence: CASSLNNPFATNEKLFF. The CDR3 DNA sequence: TGTGCCAGCAGCTTGAATAACCCCTTTGCAACTAATGAAAAACTGTTTTTT.

V is TRBV7-2 and J is TRBJ1-4; the D gene is possibly TRBD1 (5 bases). Germline-derived CDR1 and CDR2 are SGHTA and FQGNSA. The CDR3 runs 16 residues. V lost 0 bases, J lost 0 bases, and 8 bases lay in between. The CDR3 DNA is TGTGCCAGCAGCTTAGCAGTGACAGCAACTAATGAAAAACTGTTTTTT. This translates into CASSLAVTATNEKLFF.

V and J are TRBV7-9 and TRBJ2-4; D could derive from TRBD1 or TRBD2 (5 bases each). V dropped 5 bases and J dropped 3 bases, with 14 bases sitting between them. The CDR3 spans 15 residues. The V gene's germline CDR1 is SEHNR and CDR2 FQNEAQ (reference sequence). CDR3 sequence reads: CASSPGGFGKNIQYF. The CDR3, as DNA: TGTGCCAGCAGCCCTGGGGGTTTCGGCAAAAACATTCAGTACTTC.

The rearrangement links TRBV4-2 to TRBJ2-1; 10 positions match TRBD2. Trimming removed 0 bases from V and 4 bases from J; junction bases left unmatched: 3. This CDR3 has 16 residues. CDR1 and CDR2 (germline): LGHNA, YNFKEQ. Here the CDR3 reads CASSQEVAGGYNEQFF. DNA for the CDR3: TGTGCCAGCAGCCAAGAAGTAGCGGGGGGATACAATGAGCAGTTCTTC.

CDR3 sequence reads: CTSSQGDEVSSTDTQYF. CDR3 bases: TGCACCAGCAGCCAAGGGGATGAGGTATCTAGCACAGATACGCAGTATTTT. V is TRBV1 and J is TRBJ2-3. TRBV1 corresponds to a pseudogene. The CDR3 sequence is 17 residues long.

V is TRBV6-5 and J is TRBJ1-5; TRBD1 matches 10 bases. V lost 6 bases and J lost 4; bases outside the gene matches: 6. CDR3 size: 15 residues. Germline assignment: CDR1 MNHEY and CDR2 SVGAGI. The CDR3 DNA reads as TGTGCCAGCAGGAACGACAGGGGGCAAAATCAGCCCCAGCATTTT. Protein product: CASRNDRGQNQPQHF.

The chain has TRBV28 and TRBJ1-2; TRBD1 is a possible D gene (5 bases). CDR3 length: 11 amino acids. Germline-derived CDR1 and CDR2 are MDHEN and SYDVKM. The ends were cut back, 3 bases at V and 12 bases at J, with 11 bases in the middle. The CDR3 here is CASSLDTLNTF. CDR3 sequence (DNA): TGTGCCAGCAGTTTGGACACTCTGAACACCTTC.

The chain employs TRBV7-2 and TRBJ2-2, with TRBD1 identical over 7 bases. CDR3 length: 17 residues. Germline V gene sequence: CDR1 SGHTA, CDR2 FQGNSA. The ends lost 1 base at V and 1 base at J; junction bases unmatched: 6. In DNA, the CDR3 is TGTGCCAGCAGCTTAGAGTACGGGACAGTGAACACCGGGGAGCTGTTTTTT. This codes for CASSLEYGTVNTGELFF.

The genes are TRBV25-1 and TRBJ2-3; TRBD1 matches 10 bases. The germline V gene encodes CDR1 MGHDK and CDR2 SYGVNS. The V segment lost 5 bases and the J segment 4 bases; nucleotides outside the gene matches: 12. This CDR3 region has 17 residues. CDR3 sequence: CASSTRRGQGIADTQYF. As DNA, the CDR3 is TGTGCCAGCAGTACCCGGAGGGGACAGGGGATCGCAGATACGCAGTATTTT. The full variable domain, with the rest looked up from reference TRBV25-1 and TRBJ2-3, is EADIYQTPRYLVIGTGKKITLECSQTMGHDKMYWYQQDPGMELHLIHYSYGVNSTEKGDLSSESTVSRIRTEHFPLTLESARPSHTSQYLCASSTRRGQGIADTQYFGPGTRLTVL.

This clone was counted once. The chain carries TRBV27 and TRBJ2-7, with TRBD1 matching 8 bases. J lost 3 bases, V lost 6 bases, and 13 bases had no gene match. This CDR3 comprises 16 residues. Germline V gives CDR1 MNHEY, CDR2 SMNVEV (reference sequence). In DNA form, the CDR3 reads TGTGCCAGCAGCTCAACCACAGGGGGATCTTTCTACGAGCAGTACTTC. Amino acid sequence: CASSSTTGGSFYEQYF.

This rearrangement joins TRBV4-3 to TRBJ1-2; D gene uncertain. The V gene's germline CDR1 is LGHNA and CDR2 YSLEER. V was cut by 0 bases and J by 5 bases, with 13 bases left in between. The CDR3 runs 15 residues. The CDR3 here is CASSQEVAGDYGYTF. The CDR3 DNA reads TGCGCCAGCAGCCAAGAGGTGGCAGGTGATTATGGCTACACCTTC.

J is TRBJ1-2 and V is TRBV19, with D unclear. V lost 2 bases, J lost 4 bases, and 17 bases lay in between. This CDR3 spans 16 amino acids. Looked up from germline, CDR1 is LNHDA and CDR2 is SQIVND (reference sequence). CDR3 DNA: TGTGCCAGTAGTATACCAATGGCGTACGTGAGCTATGGCTACACCTTC. It codes for CASSIPMAYVSYGYTF.

V and J are TRBV27 and TRBJ1-1; D is possibly TRBD1 (5 bases). Germline values: CDR1 MNHEY, CDR2 SMNVEV (reference sequence). Trimming took 5 bases from V and 0 from J, leaving 16 bases between them. The CDR3 has 16 residues. CDR3 protein: CASSPDRGNMNTEAFF. The CDR3 nucleotides read TGTGCCAGCAGTCCCGACAGAGGAAACATGAACACTGAAGCTTTCTTT.

Regarding this clone: The junction and the germline gene differ at one end; a read error may be behind it. The chain combines TRBV2 with TRBJ1-1, with a possible D match to TRBD1 (6 bases). This CDR3 spans 13 amino acids. The germline V gene has CDR1 SNHLY and CDR2 FYNNEI. Written as DNA, the CDR3 is TGTGCCAGCAGGGAAGGAAGGGGGACTGAAGCTTTCTTT. Translating gives CASREGRGTEAFF.

The chain recombines TRBV7-2 with TRBJ2-3; a possible D gene is TRBD1 (6 bases). The length of the CDR3 is 15 residues. The germline V gene has CDR1 SGHTA and CDR2 FQGNSA. V was trimmed by 6 bases and J by 2 bases, leaving 15 bases between them. The DNA of the CDR3 is TGTGCCAGCAGGGGGGCGGATTGGTACACAGATACGCAGTATTTT. Amino acid sequence: CASRGADWYTDTQYF.

The J gene is TRBJ1-4, the V gene TRBV5-4, with TRBD1 matching 9 bases. The CDR3 is made up of 14 amino acids. Germline V gives CDR1 SGHNT, CDR2 YYREEE (reference sequence). The V and J ends lost 4 bases and 5 bases, in that order; junction bases with no gene match: 3. CDR3 nucleotides: TGTGCCAGCAGCCCGGACAGGGGAAATGAAAAACTGTTTTTT. It codes for CASSPDRGNEKLFF.

The chain employs TRBV27 and TRBJ2-7, with TRBD2 identical over 8 bases. CDR3 length: 14 residues. V trimming: 7 bases; J trimming: 3 bases; junction bases outside the gene matches: 8. CDR1 MNHEY and CDR2 SMNVEV come from the germline V gene (reference sequence). The CDR3 loop is CASKPGLVVYEQYF. The CDR3 DNA follows: TGTGCCAGCAAACCGGGACTAGTGGTCTACGAGCAGTACTTC.

The chain combines TRBV4-3 with TRBJ1-2; the D gene is possibly TRBD1 (6 bases). CDR3 length equals 15 residues. CDR1 is LGHNA and CDR2 is YSLEER in the germline V gene. V was pared by 2 bases and J by 14 bases, with 24 bases between. In DNA, the CDR3 is TGCGCCAGCAGCCAAACCACAGGGCCCGCAATTCTGGAAACCTTC. Its protein is CASSQTTGPAILETF.

The chain joins TRBV19 to TRBJ1-1, with 7 nucleotides matching TRBD1. V lost 4 bases to trimming and J lost 7 bases; unmatched junction nucleotides: 9. The CDR3 is made up of 14 amino acids. Germline CDR1 and CDR2: LNHDA and SQIVND (reference sequence). The CDR3 protein is CASSRTGKAGEAFF. The CDR3 DNA follows: TGTGCCAGTAGTAGGACAGGCAAGGCGGGTGAAGCTTTCTTT.

The chain has TRBV6-5 and TRBJ1-1; a possible D gene is TRBD1 (6 bases). Per the germline V gene, CDR1 is MNHEY and CDR2 is SVGAGI. V was clipped by 5 bases and J by 3 bases, with 13 bases between them. The CDR3 has 14 amino acids. The CDR3 here is CASSKGGWDTEAFF. CDR3 sequence (DNA): TGTGCCAGCAGTAAAGGGGGGTGGGACACTGAAGCTTTCTTT.

The chain has TRBV9 and TRBJ1-1; D call uncertain. The CDR3 extends over 12 amino acids. V dropped 7 bases and J dropped 1 base, with 8 bases sitting between them. Per germline, CDR1 SGDLS and CDR2 YYNGEE. The CDR3 DNA is TGTGCCAGCGGGAGACAGAACACTGAAGCTTTCTTT. It yields the protein CASGRQNTEAFF.

The chain uses TRBV6-5 and TRBJ1-2, with unresolved D. Germline V gives CDR1 MNHEY, CDR2 SVGAGI. V was clipped by 6 bases and J by 8 bases, with 13 bases between them. CDR3 length equals 12 residues. The CDR3 loop is CASSPPFGGYTF. CDR3 coding DNA: TGTGCCAGCAGCCCGCCTTTCGGGGGCTACACCTTC.

The V and J genes are TRBV21-1 and TRBJ2-2. TRBV21-1 counts as a pseudogene. This CDR3 is built from 13 residues. For the CDR3, the DNA is TGTGCCAGCGGGTGGGTTAACACCGGGGAGCTGTTTTTT. Translated: CASGWVNTGELFF.

This sequence joins TRBV5-1 and TRBJ2-1; D assignment may be TRBD1 or TRBD2 (5 bases each). Trimming left V 5 bases short and J 8 bases short, with 20 bases between. The CDR3 runs 15 residues. Germline CDR1 is SGHRS and CDR2 is YFSETQ. CDR3 sequence: CASRSNPQGPDEQFF. CDR3 coding DNA: TGCGCCAGCAGGTCAAACCCTCAGGGACCCGATGAGCAGTTCTTC.